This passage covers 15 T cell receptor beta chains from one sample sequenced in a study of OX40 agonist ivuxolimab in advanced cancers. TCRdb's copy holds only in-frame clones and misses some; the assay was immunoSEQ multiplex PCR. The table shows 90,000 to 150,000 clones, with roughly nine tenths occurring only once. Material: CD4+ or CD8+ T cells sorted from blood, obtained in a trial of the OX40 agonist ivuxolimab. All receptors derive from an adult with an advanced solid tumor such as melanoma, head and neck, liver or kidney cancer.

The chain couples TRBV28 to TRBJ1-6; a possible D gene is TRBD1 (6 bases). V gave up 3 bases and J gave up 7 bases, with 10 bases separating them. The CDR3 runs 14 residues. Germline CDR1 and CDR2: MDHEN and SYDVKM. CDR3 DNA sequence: TGTGCCAGCAGTTTTGCCCAGGGGAATTCACCCCTCCACTTT. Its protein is CASSFAQGNSPLHF.

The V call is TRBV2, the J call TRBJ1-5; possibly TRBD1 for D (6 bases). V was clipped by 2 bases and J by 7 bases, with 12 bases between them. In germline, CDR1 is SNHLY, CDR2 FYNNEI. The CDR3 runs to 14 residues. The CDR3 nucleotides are TGTGCCAGCAGTGAAACCGGGGGCGGACAGCCCCAGCATTTT. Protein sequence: CASSETGGGQPQHF.

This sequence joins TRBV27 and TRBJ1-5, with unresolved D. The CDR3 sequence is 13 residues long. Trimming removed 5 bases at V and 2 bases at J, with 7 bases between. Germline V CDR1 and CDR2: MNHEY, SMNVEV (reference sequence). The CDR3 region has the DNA TGTGCCAGCAGTGACACCCGCAATCAGCCCCAGCATTTT. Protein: CASSDTRNQPQHF.

CDR3 sequence reads: CAGGPRGETQYF. The CDR3 DNA is TGTGCCGGCGGACCCCGGGGAGAGACCCAGTACTTC. This sequence joins TRBV30 and TRBJ2-5, with a weak D call TRBD2 (5 bases). Trimming shortened V by 8 bases and J by 4 bases, and 14 bases separated the two germline ends. This CDR3 comprises 12 residues. CDR1 GTSNPN and CDR2 SVGIG come from the germline V gene (reference sequence).

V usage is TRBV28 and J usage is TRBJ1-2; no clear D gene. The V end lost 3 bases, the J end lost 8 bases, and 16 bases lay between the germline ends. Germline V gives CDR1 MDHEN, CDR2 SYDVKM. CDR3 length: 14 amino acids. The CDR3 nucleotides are TGTGCCAGCAGTTTGAGTGTCAGCCCGCGAGGCTACACCTTC. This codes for CASSLSVSPRGYTF.

The CDR3 nucleotides are TGTGCCAGCAGCGGGACAGGGGTAGGACAGCCCCAGCATTTT. It yields the protein CASSGTGVGQPQHF. The chain employs TRBV28 and TRBJ1-5, with TRBD1 identical over 10 bases. This CDR3 comprises 14 residues. Germline V gives CDR1 MDHEN, CDR2 SYDVKM. V dropped 6 bases and J dropped 7; count of bases not matched to a gene: 6.

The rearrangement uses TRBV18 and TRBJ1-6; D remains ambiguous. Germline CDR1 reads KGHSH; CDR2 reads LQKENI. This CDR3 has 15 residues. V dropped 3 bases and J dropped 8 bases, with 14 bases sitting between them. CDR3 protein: CASSPAAKHDSPLHF. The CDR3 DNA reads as TGTGCCAGCTCACCTGCAGCCAAACACGATTCACCCCTCCACTTT. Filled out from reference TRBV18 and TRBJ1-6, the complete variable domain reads NAGVMQNPRHLVRRRGQEARLRCSPMKGHSHVYWYRQLPEEGLKFMVYLQKENIIDESGMPKERFSAEFPKEGPSILRIQQVVRGDSAAYFCASSPAAKHDSPLHFGNGTRLTVT.

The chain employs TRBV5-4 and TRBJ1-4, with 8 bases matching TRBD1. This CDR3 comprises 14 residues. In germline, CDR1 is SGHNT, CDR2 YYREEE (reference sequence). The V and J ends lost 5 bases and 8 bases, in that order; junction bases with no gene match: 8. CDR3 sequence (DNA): TGTGCCAGCAGTTACCAGGGGGCAGGGGAAAAACTGTTTTTT. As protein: CASSYQGAGEKLFF.

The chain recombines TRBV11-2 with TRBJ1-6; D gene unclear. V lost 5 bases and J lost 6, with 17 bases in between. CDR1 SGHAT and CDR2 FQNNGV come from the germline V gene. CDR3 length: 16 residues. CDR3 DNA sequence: TGTGCCAGCAGCCGTAACTTGAAGGTGACTAATTCACCCCTCCACTTT. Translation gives CASSRNLKVTNSPLHF. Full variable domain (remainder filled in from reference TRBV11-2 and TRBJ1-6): EAGVAQSPRYKIIEKRQSVAFWCNPISGHATLYWYQQILGQGPKLLIQFQNNGVVDDSQLPKDRFSAERLKGVDSTLKIQPAKLEDSAVYLCASSRNLKVTNSPLHFGNGTRLTVT.

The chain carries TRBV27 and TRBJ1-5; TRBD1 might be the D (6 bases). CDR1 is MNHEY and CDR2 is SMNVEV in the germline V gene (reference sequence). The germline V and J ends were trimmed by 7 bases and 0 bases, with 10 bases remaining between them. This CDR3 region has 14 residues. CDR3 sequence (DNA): TGTGCCAGCAAGGGACACTATAGCAATCAGCCCCAGCATTTT. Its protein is CASKGHYSNQPQHF.

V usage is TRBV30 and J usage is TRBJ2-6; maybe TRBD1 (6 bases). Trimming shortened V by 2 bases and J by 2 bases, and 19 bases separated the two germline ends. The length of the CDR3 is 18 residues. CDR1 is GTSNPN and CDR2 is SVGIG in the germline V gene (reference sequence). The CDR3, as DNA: TGTGCCTGGAGTTCCAAGCACAGGGAAGGAGCTGGGGCCAACGTCCTGACTTTC. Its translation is CAWSSKHREGAGANVLTF.

Here the CDR3 DNA reads TGTGCCAGCAGCTTATGGCAGGGGTTAGGGGAGCTGTTTTTT. This sequence encodes CASSLWQGLGELFF. The chain is built from TRBV5-6 and TRBJ2-2; a possible D gene is TRBD1 (6 bases). Germline V gene lookup returns CDR1 SGHDT and CDR2 YYEEEE. The CDR3 spans 14 residues. Trimming removed 2 bases from V and 8 bases from J, with 13 bases in between.

In DNA form, the CDR3 reads TGTGCCAGCTCACCAGCTGGGGCCAACGTCCTGACTTTC. Amino acid sequence: CASSPAGANVLTF. The chain has TRBV18 and TRBJ2-6; D gene ambiguous. Germline CDR1 KGHSH, CDR2 LQKENI. V shed 2 bases and J shed 2 bases, with 1 base lying between them. The CDR3 loop spans 13 amino acids.

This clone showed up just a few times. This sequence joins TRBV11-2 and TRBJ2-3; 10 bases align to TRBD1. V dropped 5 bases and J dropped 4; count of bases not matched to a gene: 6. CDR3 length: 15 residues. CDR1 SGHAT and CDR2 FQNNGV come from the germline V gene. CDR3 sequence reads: CASSPSGQGPDTQYF. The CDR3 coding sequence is TGTGCCAGCAGCCCCTCGGGACAGGGGCCAGATACGCAGTATTTT.

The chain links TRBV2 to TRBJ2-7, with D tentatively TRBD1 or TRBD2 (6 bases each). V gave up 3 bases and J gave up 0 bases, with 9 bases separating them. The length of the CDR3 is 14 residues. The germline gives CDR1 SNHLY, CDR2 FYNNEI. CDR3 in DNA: TGTGCCAGCAGTGACGGGGGCCTCTCCTACGAGCAGTACTTC. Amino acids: CASSDGGLSYEQYF. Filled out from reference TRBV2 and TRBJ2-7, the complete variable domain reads EPEVTQTPSHQVTQMGQEVILRCVPISNHLYFYWYRQILGQKVEFLVSFYNNEISEKSEIFDDQFSVERPDGSNFTLKIRSTKLEDSAMYFCASSDGGLSYEQYFGPGTRLTVT.